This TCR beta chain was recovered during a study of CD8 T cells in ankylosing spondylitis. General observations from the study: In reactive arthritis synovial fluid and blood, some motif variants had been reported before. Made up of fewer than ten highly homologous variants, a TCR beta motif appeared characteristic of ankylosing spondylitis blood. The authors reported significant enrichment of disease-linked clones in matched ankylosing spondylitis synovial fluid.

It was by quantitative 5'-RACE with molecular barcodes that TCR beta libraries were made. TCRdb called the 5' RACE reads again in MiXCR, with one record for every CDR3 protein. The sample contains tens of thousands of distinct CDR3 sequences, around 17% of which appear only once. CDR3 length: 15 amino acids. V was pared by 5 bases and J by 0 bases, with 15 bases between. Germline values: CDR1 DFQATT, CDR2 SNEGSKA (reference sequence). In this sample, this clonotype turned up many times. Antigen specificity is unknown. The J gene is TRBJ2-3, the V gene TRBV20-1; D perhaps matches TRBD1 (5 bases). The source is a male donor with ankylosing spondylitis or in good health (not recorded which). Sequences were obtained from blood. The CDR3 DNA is TGCAGTGCTGCCGCAGATGGGGCTAGCACAGATACGCAGTATTTT. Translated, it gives CSAAADGASTDTQYF.